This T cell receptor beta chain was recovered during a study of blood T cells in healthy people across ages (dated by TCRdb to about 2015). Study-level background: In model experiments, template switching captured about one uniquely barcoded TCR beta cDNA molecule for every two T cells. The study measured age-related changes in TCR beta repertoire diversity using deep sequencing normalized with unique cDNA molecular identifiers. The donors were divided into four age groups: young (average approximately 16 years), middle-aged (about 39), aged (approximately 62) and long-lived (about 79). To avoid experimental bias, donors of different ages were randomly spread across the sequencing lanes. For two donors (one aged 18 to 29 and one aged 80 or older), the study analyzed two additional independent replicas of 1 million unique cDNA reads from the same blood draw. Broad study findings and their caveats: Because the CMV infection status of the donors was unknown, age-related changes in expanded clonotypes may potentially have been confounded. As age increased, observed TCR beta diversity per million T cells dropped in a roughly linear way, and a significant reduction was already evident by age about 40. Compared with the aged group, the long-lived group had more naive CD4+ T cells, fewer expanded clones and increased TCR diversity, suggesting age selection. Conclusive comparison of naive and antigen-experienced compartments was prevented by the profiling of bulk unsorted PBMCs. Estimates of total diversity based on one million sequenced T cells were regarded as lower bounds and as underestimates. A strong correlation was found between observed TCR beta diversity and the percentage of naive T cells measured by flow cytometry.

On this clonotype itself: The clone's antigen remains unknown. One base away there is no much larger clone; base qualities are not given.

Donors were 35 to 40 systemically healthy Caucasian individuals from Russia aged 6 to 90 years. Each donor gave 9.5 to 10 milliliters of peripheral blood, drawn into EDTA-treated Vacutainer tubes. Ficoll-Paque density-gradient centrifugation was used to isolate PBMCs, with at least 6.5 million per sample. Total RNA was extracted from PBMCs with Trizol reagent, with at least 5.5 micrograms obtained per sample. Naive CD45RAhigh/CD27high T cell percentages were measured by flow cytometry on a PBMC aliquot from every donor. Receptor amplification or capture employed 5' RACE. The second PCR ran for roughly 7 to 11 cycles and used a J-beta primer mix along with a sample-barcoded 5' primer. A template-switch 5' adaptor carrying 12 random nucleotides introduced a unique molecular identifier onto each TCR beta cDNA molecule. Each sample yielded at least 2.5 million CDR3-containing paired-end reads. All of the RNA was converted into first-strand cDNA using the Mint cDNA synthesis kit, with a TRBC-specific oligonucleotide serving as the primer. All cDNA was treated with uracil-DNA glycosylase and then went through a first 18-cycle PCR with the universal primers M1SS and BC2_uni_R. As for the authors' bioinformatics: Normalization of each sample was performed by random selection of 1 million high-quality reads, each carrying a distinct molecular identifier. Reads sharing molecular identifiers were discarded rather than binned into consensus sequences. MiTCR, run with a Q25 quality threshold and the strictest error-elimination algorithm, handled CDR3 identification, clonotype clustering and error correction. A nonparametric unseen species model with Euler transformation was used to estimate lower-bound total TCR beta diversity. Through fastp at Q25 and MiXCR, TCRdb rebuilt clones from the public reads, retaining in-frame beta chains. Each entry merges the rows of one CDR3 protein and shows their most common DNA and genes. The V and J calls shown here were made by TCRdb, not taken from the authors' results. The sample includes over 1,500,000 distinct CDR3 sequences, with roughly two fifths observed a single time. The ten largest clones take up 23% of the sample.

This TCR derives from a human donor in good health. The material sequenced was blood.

The DNA sequence is given as TGTGCCAGCAGTGAATATCGGGGGGGAACAGATACGCAGTATTTT. Its translation is CASSEYRGGTDTQYF. The V and J genes are TRBV25-1 and TRBJ2-3, with 8 junctional bases fitting TRBD2. The CDR3 measures 15 amino acids from cysteine to phenylalanine. The read is trimmed to its CDR3 DNA, 45 bases read in frame from base 1. Via the germline V gene, CDR1 is MGHDK and CDR2 SYGVNS. V lost 0 bases and J lost 3 bases, and the count of bases not matched to a germline gene is 2. The CDR3 plus the reference TRBV25-1 and TRBJ2-3 genes for the other parts give the full variable domain: EADIYQTPRYLVIGTGKKITLECSQTMGHDKMYWYQQDPGMELHLIHYSYGVNSTEKGDLSSESTVSRIRTEHFPLTLESARPSHTSQYLCASSEYRGGTDTQYFGPGTRLTVL.